The 20 T cell receptor beta chains presented below share a single source sample, sequenced in a study of identical twins. TCRdb re-analysed the 5' RACE reads in MiXCR, keeping a single row per CDR3 protein. The data contain under 500,000 distinct CDR3 sequences, roughly 13% of them singletons. These data are also associated with another study on yellow fever vaccine responses in identical twins.

Sequences were obtained from CD4+ T cells sorted from blood. The receptors stem from a woman aged 18-29 years in good health.

This clonotype was recorded a few times. The chain links TRBV7-2 to TRBJ2-7, with D tentatively TRBD1 (5 bases). Trimming left V 5 bases short and J 5 bases short, with 19 bases between. CDR3 length equals 15 residues. Germline assignment: CDR1 SGHTA and CDR2 FQGNSA. For the CDR3, the DNA is TGTGCCAGCAGCCTACCAGGGAAGTTGTTGGACGAGCAGTACTTC. This sequence encodes CASSLPGKLLDEQYF.

The rearrangement joins TRBV20-1 to TRBJ2-3, with TRBD2 matching over 7 bases. V was clipped by 8 bases and J by 2 bases; unmatched bases: 10. The CDR3 contains 14 residues. The germline CDR1 and CDR2 sequences are DFQATT and SNEGSKA (reference sequence). The CDR3: CSSQPGGITDTQYF. The CDR3 DNA is TGCAGTTCCCAACCGGGGGGAATCACAGATACGCAGTATTTT.

The chain links TRBV4-1 to TRBJ2-1; D call uncertain. The length of the CDR3 is 13 residues. Germline CDR1 is MGHRA and CDR2 is YSYEKL. This CDR3 reads CVDSQTKGNEQFF. CDR3 DNA: TGCGTTGATAGCCAAACGAAGGGCAATGAGCAGTTCTTC.

This chain connects TRBV7-2 to TRBJ2-7, with no clear D. Trimming pared 4 bases from V and 9 bases from J, leaving 13 bases between. CDR3 length: 12 amino acids. Looked up from germline, CDR1 is SGHTA and CDR2 is FQGNSA. The CDR3 reads CASSSPAGRQYF. CDR3 nucleotide sequence: TGTGCCAGCAGCTCCCCGGCCGGGCGGCAGTACTTC.

Only a few counts were recorded for this clonotype. The chain is built from TRBV20-1 and TRBJ2-3, with D maybe TRBD2 (5 bases). V was shortened by 6 bases and J by 5 bases, with 15 bases between the two germline ends. This CDR3 contains 13 residues. Germline CDR1 DFQATT, CDR2 SNEGSKA (reference sequence). The CDR3, as DNA: TGCAGTGCGGATCCTGTCCGGGGAGATACGCAGTATTTT. Its translation is CSADPVRGDTQYF.

This clonotype was seen a handful of times. The chain joins TRBV20-1 to TRBJ2-5; D possibly corresponds to TRBD2 (7 bases). Germline CDR1 is DFQATT and CDR2 is SNEGSKA (reference sequence). V was clipped by 8 bases and J by 5 bases, with 30 bases between them. CDR3 size: 17 residues. CDR3 residues: CSLEEGGGTFYRETQYF. The CDR3 DNA reads as TGCAGTTTGGAGGAGGGGGGGGGTACTTTTTATCGGGAGACCCAGTACTTC.

V gene TRBV2 combines with J gene TRBJ2-2, with D uncertain. The CDR3 runs to 13 residues. V dropped 7 bases and J dropped 6 bases, with 12 bases sitting between them. The germline CDR1 and CDR2 sequences are SNHLY and FYNNEI. The CDR3 DNA reads TGTGCCAGCAATCCTACGACGGCCGGGGAGCTGTTTTTT. Amino acid sequence: CASNPTTAGELFF.

This clonotype was counted between two and nine times. V gene TRBV3-1 combines with J gene TRBJ2-1, with 10 nucleotides matching TRBD2. Germline V gene data show CDR1 as LGHDT and CDR2 as YNNKEL (reference sequence). CDR3 length equals 15 residues. V shed 1 base, J shed 9 bases, and the junction held 6 bases outside the gene matches. The DNA for the CDR3 is TGTGCCAGCAGCCAAGGAACTAGCGGGAATTCTGAGCAGTTCTTC. Translated, it gives CASSQGTSGNSEQFF.

J is TRBJ2-7 and V is TRBV18; no clear D. V was trimmed by 2 bases and J by 2 bases, leaving 7 bases between them. Germline-derived CDR1 and CDR2 are KGHSH and LQKENI. The length of the CDR3 is 13 residues. CDR3 sequence: CASSPRNTYEQYF. The CDR3 coding sequence is TGTGCCAGCTCACCAAGGAACACCTACGAGCAGTACTTC.

Many counts were recorded for this clonotype. The chain employs TRBV6-2 or TRBV6-3 and TRBJ2-2; D is possibly TRBD2 (5 bases). V gave up 6 bases and J gave up 0 bases, with 11 bases separating them. This CDR3 region has 15 residues. Germline V gene data show CDR1 as MNHEY and CDR2 as SVGEGT. CDR3 coding DNA: TGTGCCAGCAGGCGAGGGCTAGCGAACACCGGGGAGCTGTTTTTT. This gives the protein CASRRGLANTGELFF.

Regarding this clonotype: A read error is possible here, since a much larger clone lies one base away. The CDR3 end shows no conserved phenylalanine or tryptophan, and so a read error is likely. This chain connects TRBV29-1 to TRBJ2-5; TRBD2 matches at 7 bases. Germline values: CDR1 SQVTM, CDR2 ANQGSEA. After removal of 7 bases from V and 2 bases from J, the junction contained 4 bases not matched to a gene. The CDR3 totals 12 residues. This chain's CDR3 is CSAKLAQETQYS. The CDR3 DNA reads TGCAGCGCCAAACTAGCGCAAGAGACCCAGTACTCC.

This clonotype was counted many times. The rearrangement links TRBV4-1 to TRBJ2-5; TRBD2 matches 11 bases. Per the germline V gene, CDR1 is MGHRA and CDR2 is YSYEKL. The CDR3 is 16 amino acids. V dropped 1 base and J dropped 5; count of bases not matched to a gene: 6. The CDR3 DNA is TGCGCCAGCAGCCAAGTACTAGCGGGAGATCAGGAGACCCAGTACTTC. It translates to CASSQVLAGDQETQYF.

This clonotype was found a few times. The chain employs TRBV29-1 and TRBJ1-4, with D hard to call. CDR1 is SQVTM and CDR2 is ANQGSEA in the germline V gene. Trimming pared 3 bases from V and 9 bases from J, leaving 8 bases between. This CDR3 has 11 residues. CDR3 in amino acids: CSVEVYKKLFF. DNA for the CDR3: TGCAGCGTTGAGGTGTATAAAAAACTGTTTTTT.

With respect to this clonotype: Since the CDR3 does not end with the conserved phenylalanine or tryptophan, this likely comes from a read error. The gene calls are TRBV3-1 and TRBJ2-7; 8 bases line up with TRBD2. V lost 4 bases to trimming and J lost 9 bases; unmatched junction nucleotides: 14. Germline V lookup: CDR1 LGHDT, CDR2 YNNKEL (reference sequence). CDR3 length equals 15 residues. The CDR3 loop is CASSRGLAPEAGQYL. CDR3 nucleotides: TGTGCCAGCAGCCGAGGACTAGCCCCTGAAGCGGGGCAGTACCTC.

This clonotype has only a few counts. The V and J genes are TRBV3-1 and TRBJ2-3, with TRBD2 matching over 11 bases. From germline, CDR1 is LGHDT and CDR2 YNNKEL (reference sequence). V was pared by 1 base and J by 2 bases, with 5 bases of the junction left unmatched. The CDR3 spans 17 residues. CDR3 sequence (DNA): TGTGCCAGCAGCCAAGCGGGACTAGCGGACCACACAGATACGCAGTATTTT. Translation gives CASSQAGLADHTDTQYF.

The chain combines TRBV2 with TRBJ1-1; TRBD1 is a possible D gene (5 bases). Trimming removed 6 bases at V and 6 bases at J, with 8 bases between. This CDR3 comprises 11 residues. CDR1 is SNHLY and CDR2 is FYNNEI in the germline V gene. The CDR3 nucleotides read TGTGCCAGCAGGGGGGTCGCTGAAGCTTTCTTT. Its protein product is CASRGVAEAFF.

This clonotype turned up a few times. This CDR3 is CATSVGGDTGELFF. The CDR3 coding sequence is TGTGCCACCAGTGTTGGAGGGGACACCGGGGAGCTGTTTTTT. This chain uses TRBV24-1 with TRBJ2-2, with D possibly TRBD2 on 6 matching bases. The CDR3 is 14 amino acids. Trimming took 5 bases from V and 3 from J, leaving 9 bases between them. The germline gives CDR1 KGHDR, CDR2 SFDVKD.

The chain has TRBV5-1 and TRBJ2-7; D uncertain. The CDR3 covers 12 residues. CDR1 is SGHRS and CDR2 is YFSETQ in the germline V gene. Trimming pared 0 bases from V and 6 bases from J, leaving 7 bases between. The CDR3: CASSLELGEQYF. In DNA form, the CDR3 reads TGCGCCAGCAGCTTGGAATTGGGCGAGCAGTACTTC.

This clonotype was counted a few times. The chain combines TRBV20-1 with TRBJ2-5; 9 bases align to TRBD2. Germline values: CDR1 DFQATT, CDR2 SNEGSKA (reference sequence). Germline trimming cut 0 bases from V and 5 bases from J; bases unmatched to any gene: 7. The CDR3 spans 15 residues. The CDR3 coding sequence is TGCAGTGCTAGAGATCCAGCGGGGGGCGGGGAGACCCAGTACTTC. This translates into CSARDPAGGGETQYF.

This clonotype was observed at least ten times. This chain uses TRBV29-1 with TRBJ2-3; 7 positions agree with TRBD2. The germline V gene encodes CDR1 SQVTM and CDR2 ANQGSEA. The junction had 7 bases not matched to a gene; V was cut back by 4 bases and J by 0 bases. The CDR3 runs 15 residues. CDR3 in amino acids: CSVGGGSGSTDTQYF. As DNA, the CDR3 is TGCAGCGTTGGGGGGGGGAGTGGTAGCACAGATACGCAGTATTTT.